Listed here is a single TCR beta chain. Its antigen is unidentified. The CDR3 consists of 17 residues. J lost 1 base, V lost 1 base, and 6 bases had no gene match. Germline CDR1 reads MNHEY; CDR2 reads SVGEGT. The data derive from a study of brain T cells in children with intractable seizures. Findings and caveats of the study: Absence of clones before surgery may stem from lower sequencing depth. HCMV serostatus was not known, and viral specificity came from CDR3 similarity only.

Clones were read by immunoSEQ multiplex PCR, and TCRdb kept only the in-frame ones, dropping some. The sample holds tens of thousands of clones; approximately 94% are singletons and the top ten take about 1.4%. Only cases whose brain tissue showed the highest T cell transcript signatures were sequenced. Patients received at least one anti-epileptic drug before surgery. The source is a boy in the first two years of life with tuberous sclerosis and intractable seizures. Sequenced here: peripheral blood, sampled at surgery. The chain carries TRBV6-2 or TRBV6-3 and TRBJ2-1; 8 positions match TRBD2. The CDR3 DNA reads TGTGCCAGCAGTTACTATGGCCTAGCGGGTTCCTACAATGAGCAGTTCTTC. Amino acid sequence: CASSYYGLAGSYNEQFF.